The rows below give T cell receptor beta chains drawn from one sample of a study of metastatic and nonmetastatic thyroid tumors. With MiXCR, TCRdb reprocessed the PCR reads. The top ten hold roughly 4% of the sample, which has approximately 13,000 clones, approximately 22% seen once. What was sequenced was blood. These receptors originate from a female donor with papillary thyroid cancer or a benign thyroid nodule (not recorded which). Some clones in this sample may be carry-over from other donors' samples. The CDR3 runs from the conserved cysteine through the conserved F or W. Fields, in order: D gene, V gene, clone size, J gene, CDR3 DNA, CDR3 protein. A D gene is named only where the DNA matches it firmly. Clone size appears in some rows only: once, few, many, or a class for an expanded clone.

NA	TRBV28	few	TRBJ2-2	TGTTGGACTGGGGACATTAACACCGGGGAGCTGTTTTTT	CWTGDINTGELFF
NA	TRBV4-2	few	TRBJ2-6	TGTGCCAGCCCGGAACGGTCGGGCGACTCTGGGGCCAACGTCCTGACTTTC	CASPERSGDSGANVLTF
TRBD2	TRBV12-3/TRBV12-4	few	TRBJ2-1	TGTGCCAGAAGTTTAGGAACGGGAGGAACGTTCTTC	CARSLGTGGTFF
TRBD2	TRBV28	many	TRBJ2-5	TGTGCCAGCAGCTCCGGGACTAGCGGGACTTGGGACCAAGAGACCCGGTACTTC	CASSSGTSGTWDQETRYF
NA	TRBV6-1	NA	TRBJ1-2	TGTGCCAGCAGTGAAGCAGGGGGGGTCCGGGAGGGCTACACCTTC	CASSEAGGVREGYTF
NA	TRBV10-3	few	TRBJ1-1	TGTGCCATCAGTTATGGTCTCGATTCAGGGGAAGCTTTCTTT	CAISYGLDSGEAFF
NA	TRBV11-3	NA	TRBJ2-3	TGTGCCATCAGCTTCGGGATCGTGCCAGATACGCAGTATTTT	CAISFGIVPDTQYF
NA	TRBV19	medium-sized	TRBJ1-2	TGTGCCAGTAGACAACAGGGAGAGACTAACTATGGCTACACCTTC	CASRQQGETNYGYTF
NA	TRBV6-1	few	TRBJ1-5	TGTGCCAGCAGTGTTCGGCGTACTAATCAGCCCCAGCATTTT	CASSVRRTNQPQHF
NA	TRBV12-3/TRBV12-4	medium-sized	TRBJ2-1	TGTGCCAGCAGTTTATTTGGGGGCGAGCAGTTCTTC	CASSLFGGEQFF
TRBD1	TRBV27	few	TRBJ1-2	TGTGCCAGCAGTTTCACAGGGGGCGCGGTGTCTGGCTACACCTTC	CASSFTGGAVSGYTF
NA	TRBV10-3	many	TRBJ1-1	TGTGCCATCAGTGAGGCAGGGAACACTGAAGCTTTCTTT	CAISEAGNTEAFF
NA	TRBV18	NA	TRBJ1-6	TGTGCCAGCTCCCCAGGGAGCGGGGGGGATTCACCCCTCCACTTT	CASSPGSGGDSPLHF
TRBD1	TRBV5-1	NA	TRBJ1-2	TGCGCCAGCAGCTTCGGACAGGGGGCTGGCGGCTACACCTTC	CASSFGQGAGGYTF
NA	TRBV19	many	TRBJ1-1	TGCGCCAGTAGTATGGCGGGCGCTCCTGTCACTGAAGCTTTCTTT	CASSMAGAPVTEAFF
NA	TRBV2	many	TRBJ2-2	TGTGCCAGCAACGTATTCGGGACACTGAACACCGGGGAGCTGTTTTTT	CASNVFGTLNTGELFF
NA	TRBV6-1	NA	TRBJ1-6	TGTGCCAGCAGTCGTCCTGGCTGGGGGGCAGGTAATTCACCCCTCCACTTT	CASSRPGWGAGNSPLHF
NA	TRBV6-2/TRBV6-3	NA	TRBJ2-3	TGTGCCAGCAGTTTAGGGGAATTGAGCACAGATACGCAGTATTTT	CASSLGELSTDTQYF
NA	TRBV5-8	many	TRBJ2-3	TGTGCCAGCAGCTTTCTCAGGGCTCAAGATACGCAGTATTTT	CASSFLRAQDTQYF
NA	TRBV5-1	NA	TRBJ1-6	TGCGCCAGCAGCTTCGTAGGGGACGGCGGATCACCCCTCCACTTT	CASSFVGDGGSPLHF
NA	TRBV7-2	NA	TRBJ2-1	TGTGCCAGCAGCTTAGGCTGGGCAGGGGCTGACAATGAGCAGTTCTTC	CASSLGWAGADNEQFF
NA	TRBV28	few	TRBJ1-6	TGTGCCAGCGGCACACCGGACGTAAATTCACCCCTCCACTTT	CASGTPDVNSPLHF
NA	TRBV11-1	NA	TRBJ2-7	TGTGCCAGCAGCTTAGAGGACTACAGCTCCTACGAGCAGTACTTC	CASSLEDYSSYEQYF
TRBD2	TRBV14	NA	TRBJ2-5	TGTGCCAGCAGCCGACGATTAGCGGGGGCTGGGGTCCAAGATACCCAGTACTTC	CASSRRLAGAGVQDTQYF
TRBD2	TRBV28	NA	TRBJ2-2	TGTGCCAGCATTGGGACTAGAGAATTAACCGGGGAGCTGTTTTTT	CASIGTRELTGELFF
NA	TRBV5-1	NA	TRBJ1-2	TGCGCCAGCAGCTTGGCGGCGAACCCTGGTGGGGGCTACACCTTC	CASSLAANPGGGYTF
TRBD1	TRBV11-3	NA	TRBJ2-2	TGTGCCAGCAGCTCCCCGACAGGGAGCACCGGGGAGCTGTTTTTT	CASSSPTGSTGELFF
NA	TRBV6-1	NA	TRBJ2-7	TGTGCCAGCAGACCCTGGGACGCGTGGGAGCAGTACTTC	CASRPWDAWEQYF
NA	TRBV20-1	NA	TRBJ2-3	TGCAGTACTTGGTCATTGGAGCAGTATTTT	CSTWSLEQYF
TRBD1	TRBV6-1	NA	TRBJ1-1	TGTGCCAGCAGTATCGGGACAGGGGGCGCGGTCACTGAAGCTTTCTTT	CASSIGTGGAVTEAFF
TRBD1	TRBV29-1	many	TRBJ1-1	TGCAGCGTACAGACAGGGCCGAACACTGAAGCTTTCTTT	CSVQTGPNTEAFF
TRBD1	TRBV28	few	TRBJ1-2	TGTGCCAGCAGTTTGGGGGGGACAGGATCAAACTTTAACTATGGCTACACCTTC	CASSLGGTGSNFNYGYTF
NA	TRBV5-1	many	TRBJ1-4	TGCGCCAGCAGCCCAGGGTTGGGAACAACTAATGAAAAACTGTTTTTT	CASSPGLGTTNEKLFF
TRBD2	TRBV10-3	NA	TRBJ2-6	TGTGCCATCAGTGAGACTAGCGGGAATTCTGGGGCCAACGTCCTAACTTTC	CAISETSGNSGANVLTF
TRBD2	TRBV5-1	NA	TRBJ2-3	TGCGCCAGCAGCTTGGACGGGACTAGCGGGGGCACAGATACGCAGTATTTT	CASSLDGTSGGTDTQYF
NA	TRBV7-9	medium-sized	TRBJ2-1	TGTGCCAGCAGCTTATCGTACAATGAGCAGTTCTTC	CASSLSYNEQFF